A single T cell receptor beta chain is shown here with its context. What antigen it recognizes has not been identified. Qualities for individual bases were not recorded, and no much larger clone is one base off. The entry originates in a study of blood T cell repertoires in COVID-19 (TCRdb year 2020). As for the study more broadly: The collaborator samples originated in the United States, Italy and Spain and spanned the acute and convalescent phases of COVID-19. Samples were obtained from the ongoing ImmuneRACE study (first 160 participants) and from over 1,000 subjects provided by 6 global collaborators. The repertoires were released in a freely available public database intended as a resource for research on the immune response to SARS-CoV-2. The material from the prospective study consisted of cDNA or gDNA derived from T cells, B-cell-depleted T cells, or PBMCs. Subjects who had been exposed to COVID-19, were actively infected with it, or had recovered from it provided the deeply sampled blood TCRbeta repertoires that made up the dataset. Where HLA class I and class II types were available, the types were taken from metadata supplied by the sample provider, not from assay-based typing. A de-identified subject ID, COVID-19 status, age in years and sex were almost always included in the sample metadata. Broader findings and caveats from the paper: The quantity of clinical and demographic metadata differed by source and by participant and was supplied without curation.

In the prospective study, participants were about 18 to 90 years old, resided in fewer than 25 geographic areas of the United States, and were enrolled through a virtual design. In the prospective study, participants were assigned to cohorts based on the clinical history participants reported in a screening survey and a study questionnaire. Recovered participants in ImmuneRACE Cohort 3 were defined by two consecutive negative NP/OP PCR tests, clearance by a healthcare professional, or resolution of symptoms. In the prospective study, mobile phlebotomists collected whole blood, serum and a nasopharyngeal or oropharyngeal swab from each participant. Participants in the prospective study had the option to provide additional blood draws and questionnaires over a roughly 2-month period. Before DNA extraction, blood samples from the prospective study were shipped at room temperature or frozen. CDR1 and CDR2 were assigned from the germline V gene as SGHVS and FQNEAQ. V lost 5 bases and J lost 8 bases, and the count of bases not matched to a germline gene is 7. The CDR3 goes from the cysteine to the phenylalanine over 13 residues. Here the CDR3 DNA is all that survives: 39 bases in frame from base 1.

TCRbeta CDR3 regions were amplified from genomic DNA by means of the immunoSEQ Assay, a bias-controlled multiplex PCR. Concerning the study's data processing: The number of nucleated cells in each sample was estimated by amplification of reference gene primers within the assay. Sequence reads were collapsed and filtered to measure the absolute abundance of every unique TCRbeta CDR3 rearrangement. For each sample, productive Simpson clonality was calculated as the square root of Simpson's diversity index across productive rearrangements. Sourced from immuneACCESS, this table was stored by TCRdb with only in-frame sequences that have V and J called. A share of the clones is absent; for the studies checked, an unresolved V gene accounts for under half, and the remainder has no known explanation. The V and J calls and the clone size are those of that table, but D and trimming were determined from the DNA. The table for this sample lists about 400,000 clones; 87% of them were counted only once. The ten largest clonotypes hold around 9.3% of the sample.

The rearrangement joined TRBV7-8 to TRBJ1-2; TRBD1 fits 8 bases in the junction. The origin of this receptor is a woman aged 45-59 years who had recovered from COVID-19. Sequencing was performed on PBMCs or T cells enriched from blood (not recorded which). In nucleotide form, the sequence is TGTGCCAGCAGCCCAGGACAGGGTCACGGCTACACCTTC. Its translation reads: CASSPGQGHGYTF.